The source of this TCR beta chain is a study of T cell responses to AZD1222 COVID-19 vaccine. Findings and caveats of the study: No repertoire was sampled before or during the peak T cell response, only after it. Among the donors, most were white British and more were female, and clonal diversity was possibly underestimated. Once two AZD1222 doses were given, Spike-specific TCR breadth and depth went up.

Points on this clone: The antigen is not known.

TCRdb keeps only in-frame clones here, not all; method: immunoSEQ multiplex PCR. Here the sample spans 140,000 or so clones, around nine tenths being singletons. The CDR3 has 14 amino acids. The V and J ends lost 4 bases and 4 bases, in that order; junction bases with no gene match: 5. Per the germline V gene, CDR1 is SGHAT and CDR2 is FQNNGV. Sequenced material: peripheral blood, taken 28 days after the second AZD1222 dose. The rearrangement joins TRBV11-2 to TRBJ2-3, with 7 bases fitting TRBD1. The receptor was isolated from an adult who received the AZD1222 COVID-19 vaccine. Here the CDR3 reads CASSSNRGADTQYF. Here the CDR3 DNA reads TGTGCCAGCAGCTCAAACAGGGGTGCAGATACGCAGTATTTT.